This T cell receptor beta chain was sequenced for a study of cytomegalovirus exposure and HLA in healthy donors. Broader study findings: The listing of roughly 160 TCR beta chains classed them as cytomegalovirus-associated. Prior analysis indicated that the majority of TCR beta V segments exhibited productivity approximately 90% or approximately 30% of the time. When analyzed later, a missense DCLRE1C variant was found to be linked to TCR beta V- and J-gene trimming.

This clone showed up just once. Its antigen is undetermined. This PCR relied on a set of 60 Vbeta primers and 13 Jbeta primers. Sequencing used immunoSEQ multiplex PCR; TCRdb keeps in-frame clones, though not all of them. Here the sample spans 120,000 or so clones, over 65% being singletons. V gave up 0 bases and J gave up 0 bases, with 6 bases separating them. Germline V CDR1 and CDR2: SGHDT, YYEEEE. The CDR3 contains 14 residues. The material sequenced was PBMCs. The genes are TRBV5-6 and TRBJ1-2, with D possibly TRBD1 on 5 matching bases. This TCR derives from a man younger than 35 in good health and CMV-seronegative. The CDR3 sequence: CASSLEGTNYGYTF. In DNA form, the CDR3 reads TGTGCCAGCAGCTTGGAGGGGACTAACTATGGCTACACCTTC.